The following is a T cell receptor beta chain sequence with its context. This clonotype occurred many times. Its antigen has not been determined. One base away there is no much larger clone; base qualities are not given. The time point label on this specimen signifies: pre-sensitization, week 0. This specimen's treatment or condition label, per the study, means: therapeutic diphenylcyclopropenone sensitization with weekly scalp DPC. At every patch-test visit, the blood draw took place before the patch test was put on. Eligible patients were aged 18 to 70, diagnosed with alopecia, deemed suitable for DPC therapy, and excluded if pregnant. Total RNA was extracted from unfractionated whole blood collected in Tempus Blood RNA tubes. The CDR3 sequence holds 14 residues, the cysteine and phenylalanine included. Solely the CDR3 DNA is kept, with 42 bases framed from the first base. Trimming costs V 0 bases and J 1 base, and their ends lie 7 bases apart. CDR1 SGHRS and CDR2 YFSETQ were looked up in the germline V gene.

Library generation was performed with RACE. The listed sequencing device is NextSeq 500. Library preparation attached unique molecular identifiers to individual cDNA molecules for quantitative, reproducible TCR counting. From each blood RNA sample, both TCR alpha and TCR beta chains were sequenced. Processing in the source paper ran as follows. The median number of TCRs per sample was approximately 98,000, ranging from about 20,000 to 700,000. V, J and CDR3 annotation of the TCR reads was performed with the Decombinator software suite. Every sample was subsampled to the same number of TCRs (28,000) for the PS versus PT1 abundance plots. TCRs were defined as expanded if absent before sensitization and observed at least eight times at the 2-week time point. TCRdb reanalyzed the raw reads on its own, using fastp at Q25 for trimming and MiXCR for clone calling, and kept in-frame beta chains. A single entry per CDR3 protein holds the most common genes and DNA from its merged rows. The V and J calls come from TCRdb's annotation, not from the publication. In all, the sample holds 95,000 to 100,000 distinct CDR3 sequences, and approximately 10% of those were seen once. About 3% of the sample comes from the top ten.

The data originate from a study of human T cells and chemical hapten exposure (dated by TCRdb to the early 2020s). The study in broad terms: For sensitization, 2% DPC in acetone was applied to a 2 cm by 2 cm area of upper inner arm skin. Throughout the study period of about 25 weeks, patients also received therapeutic DPC doses to the scalp every week. Patch testing was performed on the upper back with Finn chambers containing 0.01% DPC, and the patch tests were scored after 6 days according to International Contact Dermatitis Research Group standards. Alopecia areata with under or over 50% scalp involvement, alopecia totalis and alopecia universalis were represented in the patient cohort, which was mostly female. Libraries were combined into a pool for sequencing, and differences in TCR yield between samples came mainly from small differences in library volumes within the pool. This study followed changes in the peripheral blood TCR repertoire in vivo during primary and secondary sensitization of alopecia patients to the hapten diphenylcyclopropenone (DPC). Blood samples were taken from patients before sensitization (week 0) and at 2, 6 and about 24 weeks after DPC sensitization. Blood for TCR sequencing was provided by twenty-nine alopecia patients at one to four time points (pre-sensitization, 2, 6 and 24 weeks).

Results the study describes overall, beyond this receptor: Expanded TCRs formed significantly more large CDR3 similarity clusters than pre-sensitization or healthy control sets, consistent with antigen-driven responses. Because every patient had alopecia, a presumed autoimmune disease, the patients' immune response might differ from that of healthy individuals. After repeated subsampling, changes were observed in the strength of the expansion versus patch-test correlation and in the threshold at which the correlation became significant. A positive correlation was found between the number of PT1 expanded TCRs and patch test score, with significance reached at thresholds 8, 16 and 32 but not 4. DPC sensitization did not change how many TCRs were above 1 in 1000 frequency, and no evidence was found of alterations in global repertoire structure.

Rearrangement joined TRBV5-1 to TRBJ2-5, with an unclear D gene assignment. The clonotype was recovered from a woman aged 55-69 years with alopecia areata. Some clones in this sample may be carry-over from other donors' samples. The source material was whole blood, sampled in connection with sensitization to the hapten diphenylcyclopropenone (DPC). The CDR3 region has the sequence CASSLAQIQETQYF. The nucleotide sequence reads as follows: TGCGCCAGCAGCTTGGCTCAGATCCAAGAGACCCAGTACTTC.